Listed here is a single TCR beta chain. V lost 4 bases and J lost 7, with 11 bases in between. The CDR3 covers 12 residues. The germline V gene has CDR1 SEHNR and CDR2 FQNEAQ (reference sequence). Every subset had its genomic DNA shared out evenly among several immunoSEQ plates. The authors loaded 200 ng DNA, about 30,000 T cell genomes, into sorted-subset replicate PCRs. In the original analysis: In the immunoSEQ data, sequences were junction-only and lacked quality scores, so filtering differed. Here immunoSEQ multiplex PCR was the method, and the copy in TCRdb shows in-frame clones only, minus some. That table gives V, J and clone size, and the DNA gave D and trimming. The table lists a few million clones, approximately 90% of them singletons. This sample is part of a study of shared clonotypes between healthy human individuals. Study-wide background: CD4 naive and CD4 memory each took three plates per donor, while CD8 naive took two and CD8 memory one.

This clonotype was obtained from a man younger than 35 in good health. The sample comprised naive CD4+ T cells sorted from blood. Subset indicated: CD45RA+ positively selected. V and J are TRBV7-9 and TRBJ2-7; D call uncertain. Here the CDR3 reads CASSSRVGEQYF. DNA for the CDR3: TGTGCCAGCAGCTCCCGGGTGGGGGAGCAGTACTTC.